The entry below gives a single TCR beta chain sequence along with its context. In the authors' workflow: Estimates of nucleated cell counts were drawn from the amplification of reference gene primers. Libraries were prepared by immunoSEQ multiplex PCR; TCRdb keeps only in-frame clonotypes and omits some of them. The V and J calls and clone size come from that table; D and trimming were worked out from the DNA. In the table there are around 200,000 clones, 80% to 90% of which are singletons. The CDR3 has 13 residues. The V gene lost 5 bases and the J gene lost 5 bases, with 9 bases spanning the gap. Germline-derived CDR1 and CDR2 are SGHVS and FQNEAQ. This entry comes from a study of blood T cell repertoires in COVID-19. Study-level background: Specimens from acute and convalescent COVID-19 originated in the United States, Italy and Spain. Sample material is recorded as cDNA or gDNA derived from T cells, B-cell-depleted T cells, or PBMCs.

In the 2 weeks before study entry, exposed participants met a COVID-19 case, which was PCR-confirmed or clinician-diagnosed. The specimen was PBMCs or T cells enriched from blood (not recorded which). This sequence was found in a woman in her 30s who had been exposed to COVID-19. V gene TRBV7-8 combines with J gene TRBJ1-4; D is perhaps TRBD1 (6 bases). The CDR3, as DNA: TGTGCCAGCAGCCGGCAGGGGAATGAAAAACTGTTTTTT. It translates to CASSRQGNEKLFF.